The 27 T cell receptor beta chains below were found in one sample sequenced in a study of PD-1 blockade in classical Hodgkin lymphoma. Time point meaning: cycle 4 day 1 (C4D1), after 6 weeks of nivolumab. Following autologous stem cell transplantation, relapse occurred in every patient, and exposure to brentuximab vedotin varied. Assay used: immunoSEQ multiplex PCR; TCRdb lists only in-frame clones, some missing. This table has 20,000 to 25,000 clones, 70% to 75% appearing once. Specimen: peripheral blood mononuclear cells (PBMCs), collected before the fourth cycle of nivolumab. These receptor sequences come from a human donor with classical Hodgkin lymphoma.

CDR3 sequence: CASSFAGTSGHNEQFF. Written as DNA, the CDR3 is TGTGCCAGCAGTTTTGCCGGGACTAGCGGGCACAATGAGCAGTTCTTC. The chain employs TRBV28 and TRBJ2-1; TRBD2 matches 12 bases. V shed 3 bases and J 5 bases; nucleotides not matched to a gene: 5. The germline gives CDR1 MDHEN, CDR2 SYDVKM. The CDR3 totals 16 residues. The full variable domain, in which reference TRBV28 and TRBJ2-1 provide the parts outside the CDR3, is DVKVTQSSRYLVKRTGEKVFLECVQDMDHENMFWYRQDPGLGLRLIYFSYDVKMKEKGDIPEGYSVSREKKERFSLILESASTNQTSMYLCASSFAGTSGHNEQFFGPGTRLTVL.

This clone was recorded once. The rearrangement links TRBV18 to TRBJ1-2, with 8 bases matching TRBD1. Germline-derived CDR1 and CDR2 are KGHSH and LQKENI. V lost 1 base and J lost 6; bases outside the gene matches: 4. The CDR3 is 14 residues long. CDR3 DNA: TGTGCCAGCTCACCACTCCCACAGGGGGATGGCTACACCTTC. Amino acids: CASSPLPQGDGYTF. Complete variable domain (other parts from reference TRBV18 and TRBJ1-2): NAGVMQNPRHLVRRRGQEARLRCSPMKGHSHVYWYRQLPEEGLKFMVYLQKENIIDESGMPKERFSAEFPKEGPSILRIQQVVRGDSAAYFCASSPLPQGDGYTFGSGTRLTVV.

This chain uses TRBV15 with TRBJ2-5; D is perhaps TRBD1 or TRBD2 (6 bases each). This CDR3 has 14 residues. The V end was cut by 6 bases, the J end by 2 bases, with 13 bases between. CDR1 and CDR2 from the germline V gene are LNHNV and YYDKDF (reference sequence). CDR3 residues: CATSLAGTQETQYF. Written as DNA, the CDR3 is TGTGCCACCAGTCTGGCGGGGACACAAGAGACCCAGTACTTC.

In this sample, this clone turned up a few times. The chain employs TRBV5-1 and TRBJ2-2; D is perhaps TRBD1 (5 bases). Per the germline V gene, CDR1 is SGHRS and CDR2 is YFSETQ. The germline V and J ends were trimmed by 4 bases and 4 bases, with 11 bases remaining between them. The CDR3 is 14 residues long. Written as DNA, the CDR3 is TGCGCCAGCAGCCTCCGACAGACCACCGGGGAGCTGTTTTTT. Its protein is CASSLRQTTGELFF.

J is TRBJ1-3 and V is TRBV6-5; a weak D match, TRBD1 (6 bases). The V and J ends lost 2 bases and 7 bases respectively, with 12 bases between them. Looked up from germline, CDR1 is MNHEY and CDR2 is SVGAGI. The CDR3 length is 14 residues. CDR3 amino acids: CASSYGVGANTIYF. The DNA for the CDR3 is TGTGCCAGCAGTTACGGGGTGGGGGCCAACACCATATATTTT.

This chain uses TRBV19 with TRBJ2-1, with 13 bases matching TRBD2. V shed 6 bases, J shed 3 bases, and the junction held 5 bases outside the gene matches. Germline V gene lookup returns CDR1 LNHDA and CDR2 SQIVND (reference sequence). CDR3 length: 16 amino acids. CDR3 nucleotides: TGTGCCAGTAGCTGGACTAGCGGGAGCTTCTACAATGAGCAGTTCTTC. Translated, it gives CASSWTSGSFYNEQFF. Full variable domain (rest looked up from reference TRBV19 and TRBJ2-1): DGGITQSPKYLFRKEGQNVTLSCEQNLNHDAMYWYRQDPGQGLRLIYYSQIVNDFQKGDIAEGYSVSREKKESFPLTVTSAQKNPTAFYLCASSWTSGSFYNEQFFGPGTRLTVL.

The chain has TRBV7-8 and TRBJ2-5; no definite D call. Per the germline V gene, CDR1 is SGHVS and CDR2 is FQNEAQ. V lost 5 bases, J lost 1 base, and 11 bases lay in between. The CDR3 spans 14 residues. The CDR3 DNA follows: TGTGCCAGCAGCCCCTCAGCGAGCCAAGAGACCCAGTACTTC. Translating gives CASSPSASQETQYF. Variable domain in full (rest from reference TRBV7-8 and TRBJ2-5): GAGVSQSPRYKVAKRGQDVALRCDPISGHVSLFWYQQALGQGPEFLTYFQNEAQLDKSGLPSDRFFAERPEGSVSTLKIQRTQQEDSAVYLCASSPSASQETQYFGPGTRLLVL.

This clone was seen more than once but under ten times. This chain joins TRBV7-8 and TRBJ2-3, with TRBD1 matching over 8 bases. CDR1 is SGHVS, CDR2 FQNEAQ, per germline. V dropped 4 bases and J dropped 0; count of bases not matched to a gene: 6. This CDR3 contains 16 residues. The CDR3: CASSSQRTGSTDTQYF. As DNA, the CDR3 is TGTGCCAGCAGCTCCCAAAGGACAGGGAGCACAGATACGCAGTATTTT.

The chain employs TRBV7-6 and TRBJ2-2; weak D call: TRBD1 (6 bases). The CDR3 length is 13 residues. Germline V lookup: CDR1 SGHVS, CDR2 FNYEAQ. V was shortened by 6 bases and J by 9 bases, with 14 bases between the two germline ends. The CDR3 DNA follows: TGTGCCAGCAGTCCCATCAGGGGCCGGGAGCTGTTTTTT. Translation gives CASSPIRGRELFF.

J is TRBJ1-2 and V is TRBV29-1, with 7 bases aligning to TRBD1. This CDR3 comprises 13 residues. V gave up 6 bases and J gave up 7 bases; unmatched junction bases: 11. Germline V gene sequence: CDR1 SQVTM, CDR2 ANQGSEA. CDR3 coding DNA: TGCAGCGTCAGGGGTCGGACAGGTCTTGGCTACACCTTC. This gives the protein CSVRGRTGLGYTF.

This chain links TRBV28 with TRBJ2-7; no firm D call. The CDR3 is made up of 14 amino acids. Germline V gives CDR1 MDHEN, CDR2 SYDVKM. The V end was cut by 3 bases, the J end by 0 bases, with 9 bases between. CDR3 sequence (DNA): TGTGCCAGCAGTTTCTGGGTTACCTCCTACGAGCAGTACTTC. Its translation is CASSFWVTSYEQYF.

The J gene is TRBJ2-5, the V gene TRBV9; TRBD1 matches 7 bases. The V gene's germline CDR1 is SGDLS and CDR2 YYNGEE. This CDR3 has 15 amino acids. Trimming at V came to 0 bases and at J to 5 bases, leaving 7 bases not matched to a gene. The CDR3 bases are TGTGCCAGCAGCGTAGAGGGGGCAGAGTGGGAGACCCAGTACTTC. Protein sequence: CASSVEGAEWETQYF.

V gene TRBV27 combines with J gene TRBJ2-1, with D perhaps TRBD2 (6 bases). The V and J ends lost 2 bases and 3 bases respectively, with 17 bases between them. The CDR3 sequence is 17 residues long. The germline gives CDR1 MNHEY, CDR2 SMNVEV (reference sequence). CDR3 nucleotides: TGTGCCAGCAGTTTACTACCCCCGGGGGACCTCTACAATGAGCAGTTCTTC. Translating it yields CASSLLPPGDLYNEQFF.

The V call is TRBV5-6, the J call TRBJ1-1; 8 positions agree with TRBD1. V lost 4 bases to trimming and J lost 4 bases; unmatched junction nucleotides: 3. The CDR3 spans 13 residues. Germline V gene data show CDR1 as SGHDT and CDR2 as YYEEEE. The CDR3, as DNA: TGTGCCAGCAGCGGCACAGGGGGCACTGAAGCTTTCTTT. Amino acids: CASSGTGGTEAFF.

DNA of the CDR3: TGCGCCAGCAGCTTAGGACAGGCCCGTGACACCATATATTTT. Translated, it gives CASSLGQARDTIYF. The chain recombines TRBV5-1 with TRBJ1-3; 7 positions agree with TRBD1. The junction had 7 bases not matched to a gene; V was cut back by 2 bases and J by 8 bases. The CDR3 is 14 amino acids. Germline V gene data show CDR1 as SGHRS and CDR2 as YFSETQ.

In its sample, this clone was seen a few times. V is TRBV4-1 and J is TRBJ2-7; D is unclear. The germline CDR1 and CDR2 sequences are MGHRA and YSYEKL. V dropped 0 bases and J dropped 1 base, with 13 bases sitting between them. This CDR3 region has 16 residues. In DNA form, the CDR3 reads TGCGCCAGCAGCCAAGATTCCTTCGGCAGATCCTACGAGCAGTACTTC. It codes for CASSQDSFGRSYEQYF.

The V and J genes are TRBV2 and TRBJ2-3, with 8 bases fitting TRBD1. CDR1 is SNHLY, CDR2 FYNNEI, per germline. Trimming took 9 bases from V and 2 from J; bases not matched to a gene: 10. The CDR3 totals 15 residues. In DNA, the CDR3 is TGTGCCAGTAAAAACGACAGGGGAAACACAGATACGCAGTATTTT. The encoded protein is CASKNDRGNTDTQYF.

This rearrangement joins TRBV7-2 to TRBJ1-2; TRBD1 matches 8 bases. The J segment lost 6 bases and the V segment lost 5 bases, leaving 8 bases of the junction unmatched. The CDR3 has 14 residues. Per the germline V gene, CDR1 is SGHTA and CDR2 is FQGNSA. CDR3 region: CASSRRQGFDGYTF. In DNA, the CDR3 is TGTGCCAGCAGCCGACGACAGGGGTTTGATGGCTACACCTTC. Using reference TRBV7-2 and TRBJ1-2 for the parts outside the CDR3, the full variable domain is GAGVSQSPSNKVTEKGKDVELRCDPISGHTALYWYRQSLGQGLEFLIYFQGNSAPDKSGLPSDRFSAERTGGSVSTLTIQRTQQEDSAVYLCASSRRQGFDGYTFGSGTRLTVV.

The J gene is TRBJ1-1, the V gene TRBV27; tentative D call: TRBD1 (6 bases). V lost 5 bases, J lost 0 bases, and 13 bases lay in between. The CDR3 totals 15 residues. The germline gives CDR1 MNHEY, CDR2 SMNVEV (reference sequence). CDR3: CASSARRGMNTEAFF. The CDR3 DNA sequence: TGTGCCAGCAGTGCCCGCAGGGGAATGAACACTGAAGCTTTCTTT.

The chain recombines TRBV4-2 with TRBJ1-3; D is undetermined. The CDR3 runs to 16 residues. Between the trimmed V and J ends, which lost 1 base and 0 bases, there was a span of 10 bases. Germline V lookup: CDR1 LGHNA, CDR2 YNFKEQ. For the CDR3, the DNA is TGTGCCAGCAGCCAAGTGGGTGCAGACTCTGGAAACACCATATATTTT. This codes for CASSQVGADSGNTIYF.

The V and J genes are TRBV4-2 and TRBJ1-1; 7 nucleotides agree with TRBD1. The CDR3 runs to 12 residues. Germline V CDR1 and CDR2: LGHNA, YNFKEQ. V lost 4 bases and J lost 8; bases outside the gene matches: 4. The CDR3 DNA sequence: TGTGCCAGCAGCCCAGGGGGGTCCGAAGCTTTCTTT. It codes for CASSPGGSEAFF.

This chain uses TRBV6-5 with TRBJ2-5; 11 positions agree with TRBD1. The germline V gene has CDR1 MNHEY and CDR2 SVGAGI. J lost 6 bases, V lost 8 bases, and 5 bases had no gene match. The CDR3 sequence is 13 residues long. CDR3 residues: CASRDRGLQTQYF. CDR3 in DNA: TGTGCCAGCCGGGACAGGGGGTTACAGACCCAGTACTTC.

This chain connects TRBV5-1 to TRBJ2-5, with 7 positions matching TRBD1. This CDR3 has 13 residues. Germline CDR1 reads SGHRS; CDR2 reads YFSETQ. Trimming cost V 0 bases and J 11 bases; bases outside gene matches: 7. CDR3 loop: CASSLATDREQYF. Written as DNA, the CDR3 is TGCGCCAGCAGCTTGGCTACAGACAGGGAGCAGTACTTC.

The V and J genes are TRBV7-2 and TRBJ2-7; TRBD2 aligns across 8 bases. CDR3 length: 13 residues. CDR1 and CDR2 from the germline V gene are SGHTA and FQGNSA. V lost 3 bases to trimming and J lost 6 bases; unmatched junction nucleotides: 4. CDR3 protein: CASSLAGGGEQYF. CDR3 nucleotide sequence: TGTGCCAGCAGCTTGGCGGGGGGTGGCGAGCAGTACTTC.

This rearrangement joins TRBV11-2 to TRBJ1-2; a possible D gene is TRBD1 (5 bases). The germline CDR1 and CDR2 sequences are SGHAT and FQNNGV. CDR3 length equals 11 residues. V shed 4 bases and J shed 8 bases, with 8 bases lying between them. DNA for the CDR3: TGTGCCAGCAGCTCATACAGGGGCTACACCTTC. Protein product: CASSSYRGYTF.

The rearrangement joins TRBV7-6 to TRBJ1-3, with 10 bases fitting TRBD1. The V gene's germline CDR1 is SGHVS and CDR2 FNYEAQ. This CDR3 is 15 amino acids long. Trimming took 5 bases from V and 4 from J; bases not matched to a gene: 5. CDR3 amino acids: CASSQGQGYGNTIYF. The CDR3 DNA reads TGTGCCAGCAGCCAGGGACAGGGGTACGGAAACACCATATATTTT.

The chain is built from TRBV10-3 and TRBJ1-3, with D maybe TRBD1 (6 bases). V was shortened by 7 bases and J by 0 bases, with 10 bases between the two germline ends. CDR1 and CDR2 from the germline V gene are ENHRY and SYGVKD. CDR3 length: 14 amino acids. In DNA form, the CDR3 reads TGTGCCATCACCACAGGGCCCTCTGGAAACACCATATATTTT. It specifies CAITTGPSGNTIYF.